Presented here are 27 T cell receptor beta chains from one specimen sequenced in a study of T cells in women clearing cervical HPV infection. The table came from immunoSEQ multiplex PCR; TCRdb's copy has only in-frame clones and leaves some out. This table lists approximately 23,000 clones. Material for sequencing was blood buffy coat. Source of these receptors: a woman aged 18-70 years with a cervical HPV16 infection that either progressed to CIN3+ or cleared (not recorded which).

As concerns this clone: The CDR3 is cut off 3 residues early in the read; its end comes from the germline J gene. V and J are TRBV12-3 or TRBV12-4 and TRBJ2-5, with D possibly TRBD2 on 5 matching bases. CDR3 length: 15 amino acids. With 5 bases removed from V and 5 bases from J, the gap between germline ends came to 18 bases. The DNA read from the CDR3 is TGTGCCAGCAGTCCTGTACGGGGTTCGAGGGAGACC. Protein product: CASSPVRGSRET. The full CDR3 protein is CASSPVRGSRETQYF.

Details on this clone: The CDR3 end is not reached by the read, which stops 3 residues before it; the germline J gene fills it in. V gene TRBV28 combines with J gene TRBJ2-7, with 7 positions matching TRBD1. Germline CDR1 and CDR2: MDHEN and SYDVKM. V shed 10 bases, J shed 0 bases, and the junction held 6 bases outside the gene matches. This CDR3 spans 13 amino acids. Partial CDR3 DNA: TGTGCCACCGGAAGGGGGCACTCCTACGAG. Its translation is CATGRGHSYE. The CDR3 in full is CATGRGHSYEQYF.

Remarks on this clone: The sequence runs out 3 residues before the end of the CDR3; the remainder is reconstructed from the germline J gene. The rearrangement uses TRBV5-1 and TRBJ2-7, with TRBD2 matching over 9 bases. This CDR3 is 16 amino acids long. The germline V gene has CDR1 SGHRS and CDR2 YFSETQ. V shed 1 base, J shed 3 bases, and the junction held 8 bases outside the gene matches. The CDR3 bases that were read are TGCGCCAGCAGCTTGACCTCGACTAGCGGTTACTACGAG. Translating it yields CASSLTSTSGYYE. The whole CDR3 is CASSLTSTSGYYEQYF.

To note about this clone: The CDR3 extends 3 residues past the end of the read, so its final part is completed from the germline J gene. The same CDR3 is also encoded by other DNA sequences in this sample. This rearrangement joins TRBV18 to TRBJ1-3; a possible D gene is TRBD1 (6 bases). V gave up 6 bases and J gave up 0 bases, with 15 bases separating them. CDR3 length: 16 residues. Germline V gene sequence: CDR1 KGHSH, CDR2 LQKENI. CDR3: CASSRQDSRSGNTIYF. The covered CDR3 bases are TGTGCCAGCTCCCGACAGGATTCCCGCTCTGGAAACACC.

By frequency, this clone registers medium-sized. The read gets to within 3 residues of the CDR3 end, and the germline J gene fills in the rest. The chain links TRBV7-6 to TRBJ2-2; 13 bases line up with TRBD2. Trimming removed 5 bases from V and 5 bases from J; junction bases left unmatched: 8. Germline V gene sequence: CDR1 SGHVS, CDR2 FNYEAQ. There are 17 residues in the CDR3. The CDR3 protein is CASSRTSGSGRTGELFF. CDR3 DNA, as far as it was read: TGTGCCAGCAGCCGGACTAGCGGGAGTGGGAGGACCGGGGAG.

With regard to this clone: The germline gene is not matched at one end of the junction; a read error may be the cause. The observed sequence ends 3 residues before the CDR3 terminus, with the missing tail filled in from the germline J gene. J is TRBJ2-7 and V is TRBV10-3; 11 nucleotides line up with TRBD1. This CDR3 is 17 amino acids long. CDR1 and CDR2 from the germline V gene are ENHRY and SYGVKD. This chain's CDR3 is CDISDPGGTGGYSEQYF. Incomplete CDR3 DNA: TGTGACATCAGTGATCCCGGGGGGACAGGGGGATATAGCGAG.

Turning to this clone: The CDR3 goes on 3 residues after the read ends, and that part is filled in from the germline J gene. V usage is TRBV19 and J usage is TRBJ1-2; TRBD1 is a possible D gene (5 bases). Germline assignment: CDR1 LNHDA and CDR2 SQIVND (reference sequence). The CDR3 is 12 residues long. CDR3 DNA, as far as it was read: TGTGCCAGTAGTAGTCAGGGTGGCGGC. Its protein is CASSSQGGG. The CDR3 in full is CASSSQGGGYTF.

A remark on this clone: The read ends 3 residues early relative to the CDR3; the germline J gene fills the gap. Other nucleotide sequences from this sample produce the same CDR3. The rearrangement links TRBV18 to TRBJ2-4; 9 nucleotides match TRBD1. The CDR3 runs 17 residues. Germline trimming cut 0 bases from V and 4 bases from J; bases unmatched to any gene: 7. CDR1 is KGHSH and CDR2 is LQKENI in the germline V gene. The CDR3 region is CASSPPPLGTGKNIQYF. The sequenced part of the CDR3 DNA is TGTGCCAGCTCACCACCTCCCCTCGGGACAGGGAAAAACATT.

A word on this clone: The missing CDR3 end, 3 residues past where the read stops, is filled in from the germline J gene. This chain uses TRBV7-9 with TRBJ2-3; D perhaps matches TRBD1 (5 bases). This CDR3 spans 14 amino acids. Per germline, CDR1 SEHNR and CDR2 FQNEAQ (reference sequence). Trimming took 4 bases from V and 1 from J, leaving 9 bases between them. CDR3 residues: CASSSGHGTDTQYF. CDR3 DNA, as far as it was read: TGTGCCAGCAGCTCCGGACACGGCACAGATACG.

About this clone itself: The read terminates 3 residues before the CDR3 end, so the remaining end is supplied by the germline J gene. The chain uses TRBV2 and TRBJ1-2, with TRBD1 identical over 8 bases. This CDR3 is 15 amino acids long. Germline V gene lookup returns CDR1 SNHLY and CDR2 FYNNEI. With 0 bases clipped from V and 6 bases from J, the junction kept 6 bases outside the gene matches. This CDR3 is CASSEAAGGRDGYTF. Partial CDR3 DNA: TGTGCCAGCAGTGAAGCGGCAGGGGGCAGGGATGGC.

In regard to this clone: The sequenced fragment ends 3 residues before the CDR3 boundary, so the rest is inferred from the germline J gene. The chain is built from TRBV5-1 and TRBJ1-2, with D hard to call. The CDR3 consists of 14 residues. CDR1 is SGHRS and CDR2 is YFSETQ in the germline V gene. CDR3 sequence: CASSLANPELGYTF. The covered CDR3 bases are TGCGCCAGCAGCTTGGCCAATCCGGAACTAGGC.

The CDR3: CASSLYLLFQETQYF. CDR3 bases read: TGTGCCAGCAGCTTGTATCTACTATTCCAAGAGACC. The chain has TRBV5-6 and TRBJ2-5, with D unclear. The CDR3 end falls 3 residues outside the read, so it is completed with the germline J gene. CDR3 size: 15 residues. The germline V gene encodes CDR1 SGHDT and CDR2 YYEEEE. V lost 1 base, J lost 1 base, and 11 bases lay in between.

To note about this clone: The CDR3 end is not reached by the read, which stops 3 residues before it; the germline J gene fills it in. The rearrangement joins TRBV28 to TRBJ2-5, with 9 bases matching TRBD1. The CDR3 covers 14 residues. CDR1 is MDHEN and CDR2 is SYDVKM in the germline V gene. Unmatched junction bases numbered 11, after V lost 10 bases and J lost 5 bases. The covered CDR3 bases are TGTGCCACCACACAGGGGGCGCGGGCGGAGACC. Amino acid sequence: CATTQGARAET. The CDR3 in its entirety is CATTQGARAETQYF.

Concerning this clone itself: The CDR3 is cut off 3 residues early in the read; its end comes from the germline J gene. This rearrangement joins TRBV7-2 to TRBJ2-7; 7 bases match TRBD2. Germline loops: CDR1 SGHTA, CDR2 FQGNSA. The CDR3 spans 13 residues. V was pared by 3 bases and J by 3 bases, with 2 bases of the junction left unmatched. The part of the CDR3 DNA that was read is TGTGCCAGCAGCTTGGGGGACTACTACGAG. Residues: CASSLGDYYE. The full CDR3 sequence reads CASSLGDYYEQYF.

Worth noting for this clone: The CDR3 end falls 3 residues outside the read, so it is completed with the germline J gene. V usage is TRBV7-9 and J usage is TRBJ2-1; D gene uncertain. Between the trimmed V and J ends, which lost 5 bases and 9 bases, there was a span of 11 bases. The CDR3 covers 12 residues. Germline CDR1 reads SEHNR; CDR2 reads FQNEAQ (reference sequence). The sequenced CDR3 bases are TGTGCCAGCAGCCCACGTGGGCGTGAG. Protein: CASSPRGRE. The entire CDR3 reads CASSPRGREQFF.

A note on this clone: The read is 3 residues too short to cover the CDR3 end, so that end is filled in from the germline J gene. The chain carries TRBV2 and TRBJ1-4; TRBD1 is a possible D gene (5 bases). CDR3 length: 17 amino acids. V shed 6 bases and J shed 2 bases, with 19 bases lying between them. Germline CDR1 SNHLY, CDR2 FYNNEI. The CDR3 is CASSKRAGSFTNEKLFF. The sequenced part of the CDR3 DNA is TGTGCCAGCAGCAAAAGGGCAGGGAGCTTTACTAATGAAAAA.

CDR3 in amino acids: CASSLGGRRSGANVLFF. The CDR3 DNA, read in part, is TGCGCCAGCAGCTTGGGTGGCAGGAGGTCTGGGGCCAACGTG. The chain links TRBV5-1 to TRBJ2-2; possibly TRBD1 or TRBD2 for D (5 bases each). From the germline J gene comes the end of the CDR3, since the read stops 3 residues before it. The CDR3 is 17 amino acids. Germline V gene lookup returns CDR1 SGHRS and CDR2 YFSETQ.

The CDR3 region is CASSMFGQGDSYDYTF. The part of the CDR3 DNA that was read is TGTGCCAGTAGTATGTTTGGCCAGGGCGACTCCTACGAC. The V call is TRBV19, the J call TRBJ1-2; D might be TRBD1 (5 bases). The DNA ends 3 residues before the CDR3 does, and the rest of the CDR3 is filled in from the germline J gene. Germline values: CDR1 LNHDA, CDR2 SQIVND (reference sequence). The CDR3 length is 16 residues.

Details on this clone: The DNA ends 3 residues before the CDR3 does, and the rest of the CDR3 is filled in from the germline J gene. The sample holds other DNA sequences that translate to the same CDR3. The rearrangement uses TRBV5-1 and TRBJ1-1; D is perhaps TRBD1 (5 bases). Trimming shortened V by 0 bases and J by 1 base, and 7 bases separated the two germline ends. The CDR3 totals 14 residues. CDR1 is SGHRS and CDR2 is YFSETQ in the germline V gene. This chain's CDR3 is CASSLGQTNTEAFF. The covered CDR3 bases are TGCGCCAGCAGCTTGGGACAGACGAACACTGAA.

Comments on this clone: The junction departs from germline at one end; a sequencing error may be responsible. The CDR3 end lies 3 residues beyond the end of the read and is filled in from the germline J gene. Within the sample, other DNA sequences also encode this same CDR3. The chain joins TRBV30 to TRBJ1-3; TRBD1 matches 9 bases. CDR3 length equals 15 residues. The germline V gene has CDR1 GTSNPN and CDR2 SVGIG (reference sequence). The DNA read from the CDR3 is TGTGCCTGGAGTGCCGGGACAGGGTATGGAAACACG. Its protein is CAWSAGTGYGNT. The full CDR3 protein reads CAWSAGTGYGNTIYF.

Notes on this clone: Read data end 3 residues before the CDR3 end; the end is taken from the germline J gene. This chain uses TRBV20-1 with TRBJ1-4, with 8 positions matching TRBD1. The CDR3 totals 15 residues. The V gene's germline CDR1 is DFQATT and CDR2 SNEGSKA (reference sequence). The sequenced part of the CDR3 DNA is TGCAGTGCTAAACTCCAGGGGGCTATCAATTCACCA. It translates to CSAKLQGAINSP. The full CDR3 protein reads CSAKLQGAINSPLFF.

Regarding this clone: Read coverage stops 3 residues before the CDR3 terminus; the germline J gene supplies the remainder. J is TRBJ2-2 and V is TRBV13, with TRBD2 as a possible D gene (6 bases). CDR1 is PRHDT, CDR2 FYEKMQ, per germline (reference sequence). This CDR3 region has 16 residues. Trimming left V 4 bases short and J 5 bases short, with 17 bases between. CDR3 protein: CASSYYRGMLTGELFF. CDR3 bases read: TGTGCCAGCAGCTATTATCGCGGGATGTTGACCGGGGAG.

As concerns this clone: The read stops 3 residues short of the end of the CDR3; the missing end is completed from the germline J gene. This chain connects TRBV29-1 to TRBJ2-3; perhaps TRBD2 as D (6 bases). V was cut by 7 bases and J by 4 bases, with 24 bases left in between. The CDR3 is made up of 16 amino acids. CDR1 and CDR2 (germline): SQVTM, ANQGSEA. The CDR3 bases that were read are TGCAGCGCCTCACCCCGCCTAGCGCGGGTCCCAGATACG. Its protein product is CSASPRLARVPDT. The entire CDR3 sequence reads CSASPRLARVPDTQYF.

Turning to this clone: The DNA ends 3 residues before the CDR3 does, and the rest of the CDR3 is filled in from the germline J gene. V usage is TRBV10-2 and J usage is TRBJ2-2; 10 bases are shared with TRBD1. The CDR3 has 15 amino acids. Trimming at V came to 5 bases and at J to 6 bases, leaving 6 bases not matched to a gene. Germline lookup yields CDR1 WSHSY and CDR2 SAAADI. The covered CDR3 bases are TGCGCCAGCAGTATACGACAGGGGGCTTCCGGGGAG. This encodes CASSIRQGASGE. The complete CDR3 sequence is CASSIRQGASGELFF.

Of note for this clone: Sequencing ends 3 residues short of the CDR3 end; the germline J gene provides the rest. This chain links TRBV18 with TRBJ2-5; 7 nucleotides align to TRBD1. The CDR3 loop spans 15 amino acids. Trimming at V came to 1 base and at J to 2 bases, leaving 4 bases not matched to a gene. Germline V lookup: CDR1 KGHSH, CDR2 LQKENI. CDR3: CASSPQGQKQETQYF. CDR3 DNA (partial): TGTGCCAGCTCACCACAGGGACAGAAACAAGAGACC.

This chain's CDR3 is CASSYGRPAQETQYF. CDR3 bases read: TGTGCCAGCAGTTACGGTCGTCCAGCGCAAGAGACC. The V and J genes are TRBV6-2 or TRBV6-3 and TRBJ2-5; D is uncertain. The CDR3 end lies 3 residues beyond the end of the read and is filled in from the germline J gene. The germline gives CDR1 MNHEY, CDR2 SVGEGT. V was trimmed by 2 bases and J by 2 bases, leaving 12 bases between them. The CDR3 loop spans 15 amino acids.

Partial CDR3 DNA: TGTGCCAGCAGCTCGGACAGGGGGCCCTATGGC. This translates into CASSSDRGPYG. The whole CDR3 protein is CASSSDRGPYGYTF. The chain links TRBV7-2 to TRBJ1-2; TRBD1 aligns across 11 bases. The sequenced fragment ends 3 residues before the CDR3 boundary, so the rest is inferred from the germline J gene. The CDR3 has 14 amino acids. Trimming took 4 bases from V and 4 from J; bases not matched to a gene: 2. Germline V gene sequence: CDR1 SGHTA, CDR2 FQGNSA.